This T cell receptor (beta chain) was recovered during a study of T cell responses to AZD1222 COVID-19 vaccine. V was clipped by 2 bases and J by 7 bases, with 20 bases between them. CDR1 and CDR2 from the germline V gene are MNHNS and SASEGT. The CDR3 sequence is 16 residues long. Sequencing was performed with immunoSEQ multiplex PCR; in TCRdb, only in-frame clones are kept and a portion is missing. Among 150,000 to 180,000 clones listed, about nine tenths were seen once. The sequences come from peripheral blood, collected on day 0 of AZD1222 vaccination. The V call is TRBV6-1, the J call TRBJ2-5; D gene uncertain. This receptor was identified in an adult in good health. CDR3 DNA sequence: TGTGCCAGCAGTGAAACCCTAGGCCGCGCGTCCAGGACCCAGTACTTC. It yields the protein CASSETLGRASRTQYF.